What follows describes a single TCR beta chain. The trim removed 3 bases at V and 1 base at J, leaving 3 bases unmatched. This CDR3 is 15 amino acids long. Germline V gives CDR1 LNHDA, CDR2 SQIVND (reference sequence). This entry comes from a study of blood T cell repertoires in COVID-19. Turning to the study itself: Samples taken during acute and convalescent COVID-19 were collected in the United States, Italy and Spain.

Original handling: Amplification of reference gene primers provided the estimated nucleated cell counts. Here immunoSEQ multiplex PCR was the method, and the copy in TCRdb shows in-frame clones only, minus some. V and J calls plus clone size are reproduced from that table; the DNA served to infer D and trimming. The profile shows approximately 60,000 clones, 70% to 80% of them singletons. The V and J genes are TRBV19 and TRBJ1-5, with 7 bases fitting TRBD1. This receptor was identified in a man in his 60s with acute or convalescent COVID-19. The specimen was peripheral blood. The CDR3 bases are TGTGCCAGTAGTATTTGGGGACAGAGCAATCAGCCCCAGCATTTT. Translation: CASSIWGQSNQPQHF.